Shown below are 18 T cell receptor beta chains from a single sample sequenced in a study of T-cell reconstitution after alpha-beta-depleted transplantation in children. Unique molecular identifiers were used in preparing the TCRbeta library. TCRdb reprocessed the PCR reads via MiXCR and lists one record per CDR3 protein. The sample lists some 640,000 distinct CDR3 sequences; around 16% were seen once. The sequencing here drew on PBMCs from the stem cell graft donor, taken from the stem cell graft. Source of these receptors: a human donor who donated a stem cell graft to a child with acute myeloid leukemia.

The chain is built from TRBV20-1 and TRBJ1-5; D is undetermined. The V gene lost 5 bases and the J gene lost 1 base, with 12 bases spanning the gap. This CDR3 region has 14 residues. Germline CDR1 and CDR2: DFQATT and SNEGSKA (reference sequence). The CDR3 loop reads CSAPGRGSNQPQHF. CDR3 nucleotide sequence: TGCAGTGCTCCGGGCAGAGGGAGCAATCAGCCCCAGCATTTT.

This clonotype came up many times. V gene TRBV20-1 combines with J gene TRBJ2-7; D is perhaps TRBD2 (5 bases). Trimming removed 2 bases at V and 2 bases at J, with 13 bases between. Germline loops: CDR1 DFQATT, CDR2 SNEGSKA (reference sequence). This CDR3 has 14 amino acids. CDR3 sequence: CSARQRKPPYEQYF. The CDR3 coding sequence is TGCAGTGCTAGACAGCGGAAACCACCCTACGAGCAGTACTTC.

This chain connects TRBV6-5 to TRBJ1-2, with TRBD1 matching over 7 bases. CDR3 length equals 16 residues. Germline-derived CDR1 and CDR2 are MNHEY and SVGAGI. Trimming at V came to 0 bases and at J to 6 bases, leaving 10 bases not matched to a gene. CDR3 amino acids: CASSYSRQGVINGYTF. DNA for the CDR3: TGTGCCAGCAGTTACTCGCGGCAGGGGGTGATAAATGGCTACACCTTC.

A note on this clonotype: Just one base apart from a much larger clone, this may be a read error. V is TRBV20-1 and J is TRBJ2-7; perhaps D is TRBD1 or TRBD2 (6 bases each). This CDR3 spans 16 amino acids. Germline assignment: CDR1 DFQATT and CDR2 SNEGSKA (reference sequence). The CDR3, as DNA: TGCTGTGCTAGAAGGGGGGAAACAGGGCACTCCTACGAGCAGTACGTC. It is translated as CCARRGETGHSYEQYV.

Ten or more counts support this clonotype. This sequence joins TRBV20-1 and TRBJ1-2; perhaps TRBD1 as D (5 bases). The CDR3 loop spans 12 amino acids. Germline V gene data show CDR1 as DFQATT and CDR2 as SNEGSKA (reference sequence). V lost 6 bases, J lost 8 bases, and 16 bases lay in between. This CDR3 reads CSAVDPGRGYTF. Here the CDR3 DNA reads TGCAGTGCCGTGGACCCAGGGAGAGGCTACACCTTC.

This clonotype was recorded at least ten times. V and J are TRBV4-3 and TRBJ2-3, with 11 bases matching TRBD2. Germline CDR1 and CDR2: LGHNA and YSLEER. With V trimmed by 0 bases and J by 6 bases, 11 bases remained unmatched. CDR3 length: 18 amino acids. This CDR3 reads CASSQDPNWGLAADTQYF. The CDR3 DNA sequence: TGCGCCAGCAGCCAAGATCCTAATTGGGGACTAGCGGCCGATACGCAGTATTTT.

This clonotype was counted at least ten times. The V and J genes are TRBV30 and TRBJ1-1; maybe TRBD1 (5 bases). The ends were cut back, 4 bases at V and 4 bases at J, with 13 bases in the middle. Per the germline V gene, CDR1 is GTSNPN and CDR2 is SVGIG (reference sequence). This CDR3 comprises 13 residues. The CDR3 DNA reads as TGTGCCTGGAAAAGGGATGGGACCACTGAAGCTTTCTTT. It specifies CAWKRDGTTEAFF.

Only a few counts were recorded for this clonotype. The V call is TRBV9, the J call TRBJ2-7; tentative D call: TRBD1 (9 bases). V was shortened by 3 bases and J by 3 bases, with 19 bases between the two germline ends. The germline gives CDR1 SGDLS, CDR2 YYNGEE. CDR3 length equals 16 residues. CDR3 in amino acids: CASSAGGTGHLYEQYF. CDR3 bases: TGTGCCAGCAGCGCGGGGGGGACAGGGCACCTCTACGAGCAGTACTTC.

In this sample, this clonotype turned up many times. This rearrangement joins TRBV20-1 to TRBJ1-2; no definite D call. The CDR3 sequence is 13 residues long. Trimming pared 1 base from V and 3 bases from J, leaving 9 bases between. Germline lookup yields CDR1 DFQATT and CDR2 SNEGSKA (reference sequence). The CDR3 spells CSARGDYDYGYTF. CDR3 in DNA: TGCAGTGCTAGAGGGGATTACGACTATGGCTACACCTTC.

This clonotype was seen more than once but under ten times. The chain recombines TRBV5-1 with TRBJ1-3, with 7 bases lining up with TRBD1. Germline V gene lookup returns CDR1 SGHRS and CDR2 YFSETQ. The V gene end was trimmed by 3 bases and the J gene end by 2 bases; junction bases not matched to a gene: 2. This CDR3 contains 14 residues. DNA for the CDR3: TGCGCCAGCAGCTCGGGACAGACTGGAAACACCATATATTTT. Protein: CASSSGQTGNTIYF. Full variable domain (remainder filled in from reference TRBV5-1 and TRBJ1-3): KAGVTQTPRYLIKTRGQQVTLSCSPISGHRSVSWYQQTPGQGLQFLFEYFSETQRNKGNFPGRFSGRQFSNSRSEMNVSTLELGDSALYLCASSSGQTGNTIYFGEGSWLTVV.

This clonotype was counted ten times or more. The chain has TRBV5-6 and TRBJ2-5; 10 positions agree with TRBD2. Trimming removed 2 bases from V and 2 bases from J; junction bases left unmatched: 3. In germline, CDR1 is SGHDT, CDR2 YYEEEE. CDR3 length: 15 residues. The CDR3 spells CASSFSSGGQETQYF. Here the CDR3 DNA reads TGTGCCAGCAGCTTCTCTAGCGGGGGACAAGAGACCCAGTACTTC.

This clonotype turned up a few times. The V and J genes are TRBV20-1 and TRBJ1-1, with 9 positions matching TRBD1. The CDR3 consists of 16 residues. Germline CDR1 reads DFQATT; CDR2 reads SNEGSKA (reference sequence). V lost 3 bases, J lost 1 base, and 9 bases stayed unmatched. DNA of the CDR3: TGCAGTGCTAGGAACCCGGGACAGGGAAGGAACACTGAAGCTTTCTTT. Its translation: CSARNPGQGRNTEAFF.

The chain recombines TRBV11-2 with TRBJ2-2; a weak D match, TRBD2 (5 bases). This CDR3 is built from 16 residues. Trimming stripped 5 bases from V and 1 base from J, with 14 bases between. CDR1 is SGHAT, CDR2 FQNNGV, per germline. The CDR3 reads CASSPHGKWNTGELFF. The DNA of the CDR3 is TGTGCCAGCAGCCCCCACGGGAAATGGAACACCGGGGAGCTGTTTTTT.

This clonotype appeared many times. CDR3 in amino acids: CSVVGEGDYNEQFF. The CDR3 nucleotides read TGCAGCGTTGTCGGGGAGGGAGACTACAATGAGCAGTTCTTC. The J gene is TRBJ2-1, the V gene TRBV29-1, with 7 bases aligning to TRBD2. With V trimmed by 4 bases and J by 3 bases, 6 bases remained unmatched. The CDR3 contains 14 residues. Per germline, CDR1 SQVTM and CDR2 ANQGSEA.

This clonotype has ten or more counts. The V gene is TRBV20-1, the J gene TRBJ2-1; 13 bases are a match to TRBD2. CDR1 DFQATT and CDR2 SNEGSKA come from the germline V gene (reference sequence). The CDR3 runs to 15 residues. The ends lost 6 bases at V and 8 bases at J; junction bases unmatched: 10. The CDR3 DNA is TGCAGTGCCCCAGTTTCTGGACTAGCGGGGGATGAGCAGTTCTTC. It specifies CSAPVSGLAGDEQFF.

This clonotype was counted at least ten times. This chain joins TRBV10-3 and TRBJ2-5; D uncertain. Trimming left V 3 bases short and J 1 base short, with 12 bases between. The CDR3 loop spans 15 amino acids. Germline V gives CDR1 ENHRY, CDR2 SYGVKD. The CDR3, as DNA: TGTGCCATCAGTGACGCCGAAAGGTCCCAAGAGACCCAGTACTTC. It yields the protein CAISDAERSQETQYF.

In this sample, this clonotype turned up many times. This chain connects TRBV15 to TRBJ1-3; D is ambiguous. This CDR3 has 14 amino acids. Deletions cut 1 base from V and 1 base from J, with 5 bases between. Germline values: CDR1 LNHNV, CDR2 YYDKDF (reference sequence). Here the CDR3 DNA reads TGTGCCACCAGCAGAGGGTCATCTGGAAACACCATATATTTT. This encodes CATSRGSSGNTIYF. Together with reference TRBV15 and TRBJ1-3, the CDR3 gives the full variable domain: DAMVIQNPRYQVTQFGKPVTLSCSQTLNHNVMYWYQQKSSQAPKLLFHYYDKDFNNEADTPDNFQSRRPNTSFCFLDIRSPGLGDTAMYLCATSRGSSGNTIYFGEGSWLTVV.

This clonotype was counted at least ten times. V and J are TRBV7-2 and TRBJ1-4, with a possible D match to TRBD1 (6 bases). Trimming took 2 bases from V and 8 from J, leaving 12 bases between them. The CDR3 consists of 14 residues. Germline V gives CDR1 SGHTA, CDR2 FQGNSA. CDR3 DNA: TGTGCCAGCAGCTTACTTAGGGGGAACGAAAAACTGTTTTTT. The encoded protein is CASSLLRGNEKLFF.